This T cell receptor beta chain stems from a study of CXCR3-negative and CXCR3-positive naive CD8 T cells. Comments on this clonotype: What it recognizes is unknown.

The CDR3 has 15 residues. The germline gives CDR1 SGHDN, CDR2 FVKESK. Overall study findings and caveats: TRB CDR3s of CXCR3-positive naive cells were more hydrophobic than those of CXCR3-negative naive cells.

The authors made the TRB cDNA libraries by 5' RACE using UMI labels. From the 5' RACE reads, TCRdb lists one entry per CDR3 protein and no DNA. The ten top clones account for 0.4% to 0.5%, within a sample of around 140,000 distinct CDR3 sequences. V gene TRBV14 combines with J gene TRBJ2-7; TCRdb selects TRBD2, and the lack of DNA leaves this call unchecked. This sequence was found in a human donor in good health. Some clones in this sample may be carry-over from other donors' samples. The sample consisted of naive CXCR3+ CD8+ T cells from blood. Subset defined: CD45RO-CCR7+CD27+CD95- naive CD8+ T cells expressing CXCR3 (TNR3+). The CDR3 spells CASSPGTSGLYEQYF.